A selection of T cell receptor beta chains follows, all from one sample in a study of beta chain features in type 1 diabetes. The protocol was immunoSEQ multiplex PCR, while the TCRdb copy is restricted to in-frame clones and leaves out a portion. Here the sample spans 500,000 to 850,000 clones, 11% to 15% being singletons. The sample was naive CD4+ T cells from blood. Receptors were obtained from a man between 18 and 35 years old with type 1 diabetes. Both conserved end residues are part of each CDR3. A D gene is named only where the DNA matches it firmly. Clone size is not always given. Where it is, it says once, few, many or a class for expanded clones.

size,V,length,J,D,CDR3,DNA
NA,TRBV5-4,15,TRBJ1-1,NA,CASSLGRGRNTEAFF,TGTGCCAGCAGCTTAGGGAGGGGCAGGAACACTGAAGCTTTCTTT
few,TRBV28,17,TRBJ2-5,TRBD1,CASSPADGQGAFETQYF,TGTGCCAGCAGCCCTGCAGACGGACAGGGGGCGTTTGAGACCCAGTACTTC
NA,TRBV10-3,15,TRBJ2-3,TRBD1,CANRPGQGGTDTQYF,TGTGCCAACCGACCGGGACAGGGGGGAACAGATACGCAGTATTTT
NA,TRBV5-1,12,TRBJ2-5,NA,CASSFEVETQYF,TGCGCCAGCAGCTTTGAAGTTGAGACCCAGTACTTC
few,TRBV4-3,18,TRBJ2-3,TRBD2,CASSQDLSRGVSTDTQYF,TGCGCCAGCAGCCAAGATCTTTCGCGGGGGGTCAGCACAGATACGCAGTATTTT
few,TRBV27,14,TRBJ1-2,NA,CASSPRAPSRGYTF,TGTGCCAGCAGTCCCCGGGCCCCGAGTCGGGGCTACACCTTC
NA,TRBV5-6,16,TRBJ2-7,NA,CASSLFGQGPTYEQYF,TGTGCCAGCAGCTTGTTCGGGCAGGGCCCCACCTACGAGCAGTACTTC
few,TRBV28,15,TRBJ1-4,NA,CASSFLGGDDEKLFF,TGTGCCAGCAGTTTCCTCGGGGGAGATGATGAAAAACTGTTTTTT
few,TRBV7-9,14,TRBJ2-7,TRBD1,CASSPGQGWREQYF,TGTGCCAGCAGCCCGGGACAGGGGTGGCGGGAGCAGTACTTC
few,TRBV7-8,18,TRBJ2-7,TRBD2,CASSILGLWDGREYEQYF,TGTGCCAGCAGCATTTTGGGACTATGGGACGGCCGGGAATACGAGCAGTACTTC
NA,TRBV2,14,TRBJ1-1,NA,CASSPGLRNTEAFF,TGTGCCAGCAGTCCGGGACTTCGGAACACTGAAGCTTTCTTT
few,TRBV7-9,16,TRBJ1-5,NA,CASSHGTLFSNQPQHF,TGTGCCAGCAGCCACGGGACACTATTTAGCAATCAGCCCCAGCATTTT
few,TRBV4-1,14,TRBJ1-4,NA,CASSHITGAEKLFF,TGCGCCAGCAGCCACATCACGGGTGCGGAAAAACTGTTTTTT
few,TRBV29-1,13,TRBJ1-1,TRBD1,CTFTGGLNTEAFF,TGCACCTTTACAGGGGGATTGAACACTGAAGCTTTCTTT
few,TRBV4-2,16,TRBJ2-5,NA,CASSQDLGQGGETQYF,TGTGCCAGCAGCCAAGATCTTGGGCAGGGGGGAGAGACCCAGTACTTC
few,TRBV10-3,16,TRBJ2-5,TRBD2,CAISTLAGGPGETQYF,TGTGCCATCAGCACACTAGCGGGAGGGCCGGGTGAGACCCAGTACTTC
NA,TRBV30,11,TRBJ1-6,NA,CAWSVASPLHF,TGTGCCTGGAGTGTAGCTTCACCCCTCCACTTT
NA,TRBV29-1,13,TRBJ2-2,NA,CSVRWQNTGELFF,TGCAGCGTCCGGTGGCAGAACACCGGGGAGCTGTTTTTT
NA,TRBV19,14,TRBJ2-5,NA,CASSIGTSRETQYF,TGTGCCAGTAGTATTGGAACTAGCCGAGAGACCCAGTACTTC
NA,TRBV7-8,15,TRBJ2-7,NA,CASSQNRDPGNEQYF,TGTGCCAGCAGCCAGAACAGGGACCCGGGGAACGAGCAGTACTTC
few,TRBV7-3,15,TRBJ2-1,TRBD2,CASSQGLALGNEQFF,TGTGCCAGCAGCCAAGGACTAGCGCTAGGGAATGAGCAGTTCTTC
few,TRBV9,16,TRBJ2-1,TRBD2,CASSGPLAGQNNEQFF,TGTGCCAGCAGCGGCCCACTAGCGGGTCAGAACAATGAGCAGTTCTTC
few,TRBV14,16,TRBJ2-2,TRBD2,CASSPRVAGVGGELFF,TGTGCCAGCAGCCCCAGGGTAGCGGGGGTCGGCGGGGAGCTGTTTTTT
NA,TRBV6-5,12,TRBJ2-5,NA,CASSEVGGTQYF,TGTGCCAGCAGTGAAGTAGGAGGGACCCAGTACTTC
few,TRBV10-2,16,TRBJ2-1,TRBD2,CASKGREGISYNEQFF,TGCGCCAGCAAGGGGCGGGAGGGTATCTCCTACAATGAGCAGTTCTTC
few,TRBV13,15,TRBJ2-5,TRBD2,CASSSLAGSQETQYF,TGTGCCAGCAGCTCGTTAGCGGGAAGTCAAGAGACCCAGTACTTC
few,TRBV7-2,16,TRBJ2-1,NA,CASSLLPGLTYNEQFF,TGTGCCAGCAGCTTATTACCGGGACTCACCTACAATGAGCAGTTCTTC
NA,TRBV14,18,TRBJ2-3,NA,CASSQDSFEGYLTDTQYF,TGTGCCAGCAGCCAAGATTCGTTTGAGGGTTACCTCACAGATACGCAGTATTTT
few,TRBV4-3,14,TRBJ2-7,NA,CASSQDQSSYEQYF,TGCGCCAGCAGCCAAGATCAGTCCTCCTACGAGCAGTACTTC
NA,TRBV21-1,14,TRBJ1-1,NA,CARSFRVENTEAFF,TGTGCCAGGAGTTTCCGGGTCGAGAACACTGAAGCTTTCTTT
NA,TRBV18,13,TRBJ2-5,NA,CASSPPGRETQYF,TGTGCCAGCTCACCTCCTGGGAGAGAGACCCAGTACTTC
NA,TRBV7-9,13,TRBJ1-1,NA,CASSLAGALEAFF,TGTGCCAGCAGCTTAGCGGGCGCCCTTGAAGCTTTCTTT
NA,TRBV9,15,TRBJ1-2,NA,CASSVGRGSNYGYTF,TGTGCCAGCAGCGTAGGACGGGGTTCTAACTATGGCTACACCTTC
NA,TRBV5-1,15,TRBJ2-6,NA,CASSLGAPGANVLTF,TGCGCCAGCAGCTTGGGGGCCCCTGGGGCCAACGTCCTGACTTTC
few,TRBV25-1,17,TRBJ2-2,NA,CASSAHKGTANTGELFF,TGTGCCAGCAGTGCCCACAAAGGGACGGCGAACACCGGGGAGCTGTTTTTT
few,TRBV7-2,14,TRBJ1-2,NA,CASSFKGSGNGYTF,TGTGCCAGCAGCTTCAAGGGGTCAGGGAATGGCTACACCTTC
NA,TRBV18,13,TRBJ2-1,NA,CASSPAGLREQFF,TGTGCCAGCTCACCAGCGGGACTCCGGGAGCAGTTCTTC